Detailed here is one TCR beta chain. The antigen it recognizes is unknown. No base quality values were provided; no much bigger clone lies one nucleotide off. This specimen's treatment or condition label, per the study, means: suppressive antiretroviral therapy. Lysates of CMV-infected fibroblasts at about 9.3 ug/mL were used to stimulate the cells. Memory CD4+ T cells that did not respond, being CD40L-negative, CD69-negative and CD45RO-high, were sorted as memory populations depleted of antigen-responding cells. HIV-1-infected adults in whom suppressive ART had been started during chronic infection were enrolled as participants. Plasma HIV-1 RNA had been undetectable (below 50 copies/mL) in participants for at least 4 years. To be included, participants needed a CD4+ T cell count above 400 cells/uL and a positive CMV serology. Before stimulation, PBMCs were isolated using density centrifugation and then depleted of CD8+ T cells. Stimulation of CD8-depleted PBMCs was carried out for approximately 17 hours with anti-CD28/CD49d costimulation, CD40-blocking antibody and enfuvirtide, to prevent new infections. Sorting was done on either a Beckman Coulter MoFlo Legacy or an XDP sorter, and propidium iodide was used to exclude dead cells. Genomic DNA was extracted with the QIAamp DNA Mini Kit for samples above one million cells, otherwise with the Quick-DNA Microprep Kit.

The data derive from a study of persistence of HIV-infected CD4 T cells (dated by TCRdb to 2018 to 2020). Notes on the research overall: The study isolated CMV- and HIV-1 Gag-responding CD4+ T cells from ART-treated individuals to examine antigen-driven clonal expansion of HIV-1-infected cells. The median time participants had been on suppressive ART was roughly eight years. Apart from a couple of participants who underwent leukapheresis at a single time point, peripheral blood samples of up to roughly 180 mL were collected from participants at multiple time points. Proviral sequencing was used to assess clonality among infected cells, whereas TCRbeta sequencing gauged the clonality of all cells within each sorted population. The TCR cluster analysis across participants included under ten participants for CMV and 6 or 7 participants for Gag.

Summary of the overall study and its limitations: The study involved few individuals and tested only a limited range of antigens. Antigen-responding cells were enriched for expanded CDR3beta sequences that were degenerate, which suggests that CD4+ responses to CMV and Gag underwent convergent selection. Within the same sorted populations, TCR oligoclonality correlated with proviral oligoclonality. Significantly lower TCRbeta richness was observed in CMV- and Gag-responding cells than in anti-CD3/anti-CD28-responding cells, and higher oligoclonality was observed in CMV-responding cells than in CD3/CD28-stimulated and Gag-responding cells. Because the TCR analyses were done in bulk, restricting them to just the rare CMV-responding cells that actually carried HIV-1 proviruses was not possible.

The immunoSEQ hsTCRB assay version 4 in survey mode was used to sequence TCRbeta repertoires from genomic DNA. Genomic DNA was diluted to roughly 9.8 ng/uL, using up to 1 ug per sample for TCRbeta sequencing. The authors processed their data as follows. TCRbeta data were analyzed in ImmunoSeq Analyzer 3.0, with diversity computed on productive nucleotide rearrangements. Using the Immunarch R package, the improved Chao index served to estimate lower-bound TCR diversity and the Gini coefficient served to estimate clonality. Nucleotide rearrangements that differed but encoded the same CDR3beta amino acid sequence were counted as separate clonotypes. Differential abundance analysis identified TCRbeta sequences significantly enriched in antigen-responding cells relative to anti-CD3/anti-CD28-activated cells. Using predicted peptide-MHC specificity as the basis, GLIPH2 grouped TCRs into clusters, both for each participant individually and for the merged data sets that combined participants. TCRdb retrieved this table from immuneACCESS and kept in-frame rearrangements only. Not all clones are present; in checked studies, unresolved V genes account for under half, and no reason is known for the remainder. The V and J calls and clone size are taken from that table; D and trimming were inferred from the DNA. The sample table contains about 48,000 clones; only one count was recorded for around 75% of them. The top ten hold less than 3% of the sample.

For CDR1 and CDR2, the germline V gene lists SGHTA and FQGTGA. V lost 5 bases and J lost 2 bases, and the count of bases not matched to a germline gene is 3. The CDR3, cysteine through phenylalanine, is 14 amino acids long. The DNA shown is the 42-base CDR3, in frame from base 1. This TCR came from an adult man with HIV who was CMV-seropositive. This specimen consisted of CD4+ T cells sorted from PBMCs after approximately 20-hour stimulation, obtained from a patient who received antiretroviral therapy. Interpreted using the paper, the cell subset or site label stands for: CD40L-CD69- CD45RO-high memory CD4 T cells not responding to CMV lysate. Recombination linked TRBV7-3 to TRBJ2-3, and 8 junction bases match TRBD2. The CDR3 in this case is CASSLAGYTDTQYF. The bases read TGTGCCAGCAGCCTAGCGGGTTACACAGATACGCAGTATTTT.